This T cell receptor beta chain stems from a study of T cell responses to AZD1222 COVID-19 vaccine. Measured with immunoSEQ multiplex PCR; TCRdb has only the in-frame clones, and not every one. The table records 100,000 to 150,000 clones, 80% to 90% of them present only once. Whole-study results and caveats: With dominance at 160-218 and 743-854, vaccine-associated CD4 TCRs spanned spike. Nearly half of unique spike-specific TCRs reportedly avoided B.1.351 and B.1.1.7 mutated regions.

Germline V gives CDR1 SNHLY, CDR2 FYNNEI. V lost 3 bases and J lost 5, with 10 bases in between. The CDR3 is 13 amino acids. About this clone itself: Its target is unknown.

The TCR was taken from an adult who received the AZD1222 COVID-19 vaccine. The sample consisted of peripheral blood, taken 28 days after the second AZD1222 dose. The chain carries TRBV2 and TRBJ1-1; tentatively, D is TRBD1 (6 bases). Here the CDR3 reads CASSDLGGTEAFF. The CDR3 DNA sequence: TGTGCCAGCAGTGACCTAGGGGGGACTGAAGCTTTCTTT.